This is a list of T cell receptor beta chains from one sample in a study of T-cell memory formation after mild COVID-19. A single record per CDR3 protein comes from TCRdb applying MiXCR to the 5' RACE reads. The sample has 85,000 to 130,000 distinct CDR3 sequences, roughly 10% seen once. Sequenced sample: PBMCs or a T cell subset sorted from them (not recorded which). These receptors were taken from a man younger than 35 who had mild COVID-19 (a few samples of this study predate the infection). Cell type and time point are not known. CDR3s include the opening cysteine and the closing phenylalanine or tryptophan.

TRBV28 CASSLAPGFGFGETQYF
TRBV12-3/TRBV12-4 CASSLGPGGSNQPQHF
TRBV4-1 CASYPETGSWPDTQYF
TRBV27 CASSFGEAGELFF
TRBV7-8 CASSFGQGKTQYF
TRBV15 CATSRDRGLLTDTQYF
TRBV5-6 CASSLVDRGNIQYF
TRBV7-9 CASSLPGTGSEQFF
TRBV3-1 CASSPRQGAGPLHF
TRBV28 CASSPLDRDLNIQYF
TRBV5-1 CASSLAGGAIAEAFF
TRBV19 CASSSGGPYEQYF
TRBV7-9 CASSPPGTGSNTEAFF
TRBV4-3 CASSQGQGVGTGELFF
TRBV15 CATNQQGSYNEQFF
TRBV7-9 CASNLEDDGGYTF
TRBV12-3/TRBV12-4 CASSFYGVTETQYF
TRBV12-3/TRBV12-4 CASSVRNTEAFF
TRBV6-2/TRBV6-3 CASSYLKSGTEAFF
TRBV6-2/TRBV6-3 CASTVAGGLGPTQYF
TRBV6-6 CASSLPGTGTGVADTQYF